The source of this T cell receptor (beta chain) is a study of radiotherapy plus CTLA-4 blockade in lung cancer. Background on the study: Of all patients, under 20% responded objectively and roughly 31% showed disease control. General study findings and limits: Increased serum interferon-beta after radiation also reportedly predicted response strongly.

CDR3 length: 19 residues. Per germline, CDR1 LNHNV and CDR2 YYDKDF (reference sequence). V shed 4 bases, J shed 5 bases, and the junction held 15 bases outside the gene matches. Turning to this clone: Its antigen is unidentified.

Profiling relied on immunoSEQ multiplex PCR, and the TCRdb table lists in-frame clones only, not all of them. The sample lists about 50,000 clones, around 72% seen once, with 3.5% to 4% in the top ten. Sequenced here: peripheral blood, sampled from a patient treated with radiotherapy plus ipilimumab. This receptor was obtained from a human donor with non-small cell lung cancer who had a complete response to radiotherapy plus ipilimumab. The genes are TRBV15 and TRBJ2-2, with 11 nucleotides matching TRBD1. The CDR3 DNA is TGTGCCACCAGCAACCGGGACAGGGGGGCCAGCGAGTCTACCGGGGAGCTGTTTTTT. This sequence encodes CATSNRDRGASESTGELFF.